The 22 T cell receptor beta chains below all came from one sample that was sequenced in a study of T-cell memory formation after mild COVID-19. TCRdb independently ran MiXCR on the 5' RACE reads; one entry per CDR3 protein. The table shows hundreds of thousands of distinct CDR3 sequences, with approximately 21% occurring only once. The specimen sequenced was PBMCs or a T cell subset sorted from them (not recorded which). These receptors came from an adult woman who had mild COVID-19 (a few samples of this study predate the infection). Cell type and time point are not known.

V gene TRBV4-2 combines with J gene TRBJ2-2; D perhaps matches TRBD2 (6 bases). The length of the CDR3 is 15 residues. CDR1 and CDR2 from the germline V gene are LGHNA and YNFKEQ. Trimming stripped 2 bases from V and 3 bases from J, with 10 bases between. Here the CDR3 reads CASSQQAGDTGELFF. The CDR3 nucleotides read TGTGCCAGCAGCCAACAAGCGGGCGACACCGGGGAGCTGTTTTTT.

The rearrangement joins TRBV30 to TRBJ2-7; no definite D call. This CDR3 comprises 11 residues. Trimming took 3 bases from V and 9 from J, leaving 12 bases between them. Germline V gives CDR1 GTSNPN, CDR2 SVGIG (reference sequence). The CDR3 loop reads CAWSVAYSQYF. The CDR3 nucleotides read TGTGCCTGGAGCGTGGCTTACTCGCAGTACTTC.

Points on this clonotype: Mismatch with germline at one junction end may stem from a read error. The V and J genes are TRBV20-1 and TRBJ2-5; the D is unclear. The CDR3 is made up of 10 amino acids. The V gene's germline CDR1 is DFQATT and CDR2 SNEGSKA (reference sequence). This chain's CDR3 is CSARDGPPSF. The CDR3 DNA reads TGCAGTGCTAGAGACGGACCTCCCTCTTTC.

This clonotype was observed a handful of times. The V call is TRBV4-3, the J call TRBJ2-4, with 7 positions matching TRBD1. The CDR3 consists of 15 residues. V was clipped by 5 bases and J by 4 bases; unmatched bases: 8. Germline lookup yields CDR1 LGHNA and CDR2 YSLEER. Here the CDR3 reads CASSGVGDRKNIQYF. The CDR3 DNA is TGCGCCAGCAGCGGAGTGGGGGACAGAAAAAACATTCAGTACTTC.

This clonotype was counted many times. CDR3 in amino acids: CASSEFQGRGRDTQYF. CDR3 nucleotides: TGTGCCAGCAGTGAATTCCAGGGGCGAGGCAGAGATACGCAGTATTTT. The chain has TRBV25-1 and TRBJ2-3, with a tentative D call TRBD1 (6 bases). V lost 1 base and J 5 bases, leaving 16 bases between the germline ends. The CDR3 consists of 16 residues. Germline values: CDR1 MGHDK, CDR2 SYGVNS.

The chain links TRBV6-2 or TRBV6-3 to TRBJ1-5; D may be TRBD1 (6 bases). Germline-derived CDR1 and CDR2 are MNHEY and SVGEGT. The CDR3 covers 17 residues. V was trimmed by 5 bases and J by 1 base, leaving 18 bases between them. The CDR3 spells CASSGGWGAASNQPQHF. For the CDR3, the DNA is TGTGCCAGCAGTGGGGGCTGGGGGGCAGCGAGCAATCAGCCCCAGCATTTT.

V is TRBV20-1 and J is TRBJ1-1; 8 bases match TRBD1. The CDR3 covers 16 residues. J gave up 3 bases and V 6 bases, and 15 bases lay outside the gene matches. CDR1 and CDR2 (germline): DFQATT, SNEGSKA (reference sequence). This chain's CDR3 is CSALRRPEQGDTEAFF. The CDR3 DNA follows: TGCAGTGCCCTCCGGAGGCCGGAACAGGGGGACACTGAAGCTTTCTTT.

This clonotype has at least ten counts. The J gene is TRBJ2-1, the V gene TRBV5-1; D is undetermined. With 4 bases removed from V and 0 bases from J, the gap between germline ends came to 11 bases. The germline V gene encodes CDR1 SGHRS and CDR2 YFSETQ. The CDR3 has 15 amino acids. The CDR3 here is CASSPLPSSYNEQFF. CDR3 DNA sequence: TGCGCCAGCAGCCCCCTACCGAGCTCCTACAATGAGCAGTTCTTC. The complete variable domain, with remaining parts taken from reference TRBV5-1 and TRBJ2-1, reads KAGVTQTPRYLIKTRGQQVTLSCSPISGHRSVSWYQQTPGQGLQFLFEYFSETQRNKGNFPGRFSGRQFSNSRSEMNVSTLELGDSALYLCASSPLPSSYNEQFFGPGTRLTVL.

This chain joins TRBV20-1 and TRBJ2-2; 8 bases align to TRBD2. The J segment lost 4 bases and the V segment lost 5 bases, leaving 9 bases of the junction unmatched. The CDR3 is made up of 15 amino acids. The germline CDR1 and CDR2 sequences are DFQATT and SNEGSKA (reference sequence). The CDR3 bases are TGCAGTGCTGGCCCTGGGACTAGGACCACCGGGGAGCTGTTTTTT. Translated: CSAGPGTRTTGELFF.

This chain uses TRBV5-1 with TRBJ1-2; 8 positions match TRBD1. Trimming at V came to 4 bases and at J to 6 bases, leaving 11 bases not matched to a gene. The germline V gene encodes CDR1 SGHRS and CDR2 YFSETQ. The CDR3 is made up of 15 amino acids. The CDR3 here is CASSTSGGFGNGYTF. The CDR3 DNA is TGCGCCAGCAGCACCTCAGGGGGCTTCGGCAATGGCTACACCTTC.

This clonotype came up a few times. As DNA, the CDR3 is TGTGCCAGCAGCCCCCTTGGGCGGGGGGACTACGAGCAGTACTTC. Encoded protein: CASSPLGRGDYEQYF. The chain joins TRBV7-9 to TRBJ2-7, with 8 bases aligning to TRBD2. J lost 3 bases, V lost 5 bases, and 9 bases had no gene match. This CDR3 spans 15 amino acids. Germline V gives CDR1 SEHNR, CDR2 FQNEAQ (reference sequence). Looking up the rest from reference TRBV7-9 and TRBJ2-7 gives the full variable domain: DTGVSQNPRHKITKRGQNVTFRCDPISEHNRLYWYRQTLGQGPEFLTYFQNEAQLEKSRLLSDRFSAERPKGSFSTLEIQRTEQGDSAMYLCASSPLGRGDYEQYFGPGTRLTVT.

This clonotype was observed a handful of times. V and J are TRBV3-1 and TRBJ1-2; D not certain. The CDR3 runs 12 residues. Germline lookup yields CDR1 LGHDT and CDR2 YNNKEL (reference sequence). V gave up 1 base and J gave up 8 bases, with 8 bases separating them. The CDR3 region has the DNA TGTGCCAGCAGCCAAGGAACGCTCGGCTACACCTTC. Its protein product is CASSQGTLGYTF. Based on the CDR3 plus reference TRBV3-1 and TRBJ1-2, the full variable domain is DTAVSQTPKYLVTQMGNDKSIKCEQNLGHDTMYWYKQDSKKFLKIMFSYNNKELIINETVPNRFSPKSPDKAHLNLHINSLELGDSAVYFCASSQGTLGYTFGSGTRLTVV.

This sequence joins TRBV7-8 and TRBJ1-1, with no clear D. The CDR3 length is 14 residues. CDR1 is SGHVS and CDR2 is FQNEAQ in the germline V gene. Trimming took off 2 bases at V and 7 bases at J, with 14 bases between the two ends. The CDR3 DNA reads TGTGCCAGCAGCTTATATGGAGCCTGGGATGAAGCTTTCTTT. It translates to CASSLYGAWDEAFF.

The chain links TRBV5-4 to TRBJ2-7, with TRBD2 matching over 9 bases. The length of the CDR3 is 17 residues. V lost 4 bases and J lost 5; bases outside the gene matches: 16. In germline, CDR1 is SGHNT, CDR2 YYREEE (reference sequence). CDR3 region: CASSRRTTAGGFDEQYF. CDR3 coding DNA: TGTGCCAGCAGCCGACGGACTACGGCGGGAGGGTTCGACGAGCAGTACTTC.

The chain is built from TRBV30 and TRBJ2-7, with 9 bases aligning to TRBD2. Germline V lookup: CDR1 GTSNPN, CDR2 SVGIG (reference sequence). V was clipped by 4 bases and J by 6 bases; unmatched bases: 10. This CDR3 spans 14 amino acids. The CDR3 region is CAWTRLAAGGEQYF. The CDR3 nucleotides read TGTGCCTGGACGAGACTAGCGGCCGGAGGCGAGCAGTACTTC.

This clonotype was found a few times. V gene TRBV7-9 combines with J gene TRBJ1-2, with 7 bases identical to TRBD1. V shed 5 bases and J 4 bases; nucleotides not matched to a gene: 13. The CDR3 runs to 16 residues. Germline V gene lookup returns CDR1 SEHNR and CDR2 FQNEAQ (reference sequence). The DNA of the CDR3 is TGTGCCAGCAGCGGATCGGGACAGCTAACCTCCTATGGCTACACCTTC. Translated: CASSGSGQLTSYGYTF.

The chain is built from TRBV10-3 and TRBJ2-2, with D maybe TRBD1 (5 bases). The germline V gene has CDR1 ENHRY and CDR2 SYGVKD. Trimming cost V 10 bases and J 0 bases, with 21 bases left between them. CDR3 length equals 17 residues. The CDR3 is CASLRPREGPNTGELFF. Written as DNA, the CDR3 is TGTGCCAGTCTCCGGCCCAGGGAAGGGCCGAACACCGGGGAGCTGTTTTTT.

The chain combines TRBV7-9 with TRBJ2-1, with D perhaps given as TRBD1 or TRBD2 (6 bases each). Trimming pared 2 bases from V and 5 bases from J, leaving 13 bases between. This CDR3 has 15 amino acids. CDR1 SEHNR and CDR2 FQNEAQ come from the germline V gene (reference sequence). CDR3 sequence: CASSLSGGRNNEQFF. The CDR3 nucleotides are TGTGCCAGCAGCTTATCCGGGGGCCGAAACAATGAGCAGTTCTTC.

The genes are TRBV29-1 and TRBJ2-1, with D possibly matching TRBD2 (5 bases). The ends were cut back, 5 bases at V and 9 bases at J, with 11 bases in the middle. The CDR3 contains 11 residues. Germline V lookup: CDR1 SQVTM, CDR2 ANQGSEA. CDR3 sequence: CSVSPAGEQFF. DNA for the CDR3: TGCAGCGTTTCCCCGGCGGGTGAGCAGTTCTTC.

The V call is TRBV5-5, the J call TRBJ1-6, with a weak D call TRBD1 (6 bases). Trimming stripped 3 bases from V and 7 bases from J, with 17 bases between. The CDR3 has 16 amino acids. Germline V gives CDR1 SGHKS, CDR2 YYEKEE (reference sequence). The CDR3, as DNA: TGTGCCAGCAGCTCTTCTGGGGGGGGCACCAATTCACCCCTCCACTTT. As protein: CASSSSGGGTNSPLHF.

The chain recombines TRBV9 with TRBJ2-2; TRBD2 matches 10 bases. The CDR3 is 17 residues long. The junction had 6 bases not matched to a gene; V was cut back by 0 bases and J by 4 bases. CDR1 SGDLS and CDR2 YYNGEE come from the germline V gene. The CDR3 reads CASSVEKSGRATGELFF. Here the CDR3 DNA reads TGTGCCAGCAGCGTAGAAAAGAGCGGGAGGGCCACCGGGGAGCTGTTTTTT.

In this sample, this clonotype turned up many times. The V gene is TRBV15, the J gene TRBJ1-1; 7 bases are a match to TRBD1. CDR1 and CDR2 from the germline V gene are LNHNV and YYDKDF (reference sequence). V shed 0 bases and J 5 bases; nucleotides not matched to a gene: 6. CDR3 length: 15 amino acids. CDR3 bases: TGTGCCACCAGCAGAGACCGGACAGGTGGAACTGAAGCTTTCTTT. It translates to CATSRDRTGGTEAFF. The whole variable domain, remainder taken from reference TRBV15 and TRBJ1-1, is DAMVIQNPRYQVTQFGKPVTLSCSQTLNHNVMYWYQQKSSQAPKLLFHYYDKDFNNEADTPDNFQSRRPNTSFCFLDIRSPGLGDTAMYLCATSRDRTGGTEAFFGQGTRLTVV.